This is a list of T cell receptor beta chains from one sample in a study of shared T cell receptors in the human thymus. Measured with immunoSEQ multiplex PCR; TCRdb has only the in-frame clones, and not every one. The profile shows about 710,000 clones, about 89% of them singletons. Another study also made use of these data, one on human thymus T cells.

The material sequenced was thymocytes. These receptors all come from a boy younger than two with a congenital heart defect. Each CDR3 is given with its conserved first and last residue. A D gene is named only where the DNA matches it firmly. Clone size is stated in some rows and not others, as once, few, many or a class when expanded.

d_gene: .; v_gene: TRBV14; j_gene: TRBJ2-7; abundance: .; CDR3nt: TGTGCCAGCAGCCAAGAGAGGGTTGGGGAGCAGTACTTC; CDR3aa: CASSQERVGEQYF
d_gene: TRBD1; v_gene: TRBV7-8; j_gene: TRBJ1-1; abundance: .; CDR3nt: TGTGCCAGCAGCCAGGGCTACAGGGGGCCAACTGAAGCTTTCTTT; CDR3aa: CASSQGYRGPTEAFF
d_gene: TRBD1; v_gene: TRBV4-1; j_gene: TRBJ2-5; abundance: .; CDR3nt: TGCGCCAGCAGCCTCCTGACAGGGGGAGACGGACGGGAGAAAGAGACCCAGTACTTC; CDR3aa: CASSLLTGGDGREKETQYF
d_gene: .; v_gene: TRBV18; j_gene: TRBJ1-1; abundance: .; CDR3nt: TGTGCCAGCTCACGACAACCTTCCCTTGGTGGCACTGAAGCTTTCTTT; CDR3aa: CASSRQPSLGGTEAFF
d_gene: .; v_gene: TRBV25-1; j_gene: TRBJ2-2; abundance: .; CDR3nt: TGTGCCAGCAGTGAAATCAGTGACAGAGTGAACACCGGGGAGCTGTTTTTT; CDR3aa: CASSEISDRVNTGELFF
d_gene: TRBD1; v_gene: TRBV29-1; j_gene: TRBJ2-1; abundance: .; CDR3nt: TGCAGCGTGCCGGGACAGTCCAATGAGCAGTTCTTC; CDR3aa: CSVPGQSNEQFF
d_gene: TRBD2; v_gene: TRBV7-8; j_gene: TRBJ2-7; abundance: once; CDR3nt: TGTGCCAGCAGCCGACCACCCGGGAGGTCGAAATACGAGCAGTACTTC; CDR3aa: CASSRPPGRSKYEQYF
d_gene: .; v_gene: TRBV29-1; j_gene: TRBJ1-4; abundance: .; CDR3nt: TGCAGCGTTGAACCCCATCTTGAGGGTGAAAAACTGTTTTTT; CDR3aa: CSVEPHLEGEKLFF
d_gene: .; v_gene: TRBV30; j_gene: TRBJ1-1; abundance: .; CDR3nt: TGTGCCTGGGCTCGGGGGGCGAACACTGAAGCTTTCTTT; CDR3aa: CAWARGANTEAFF
d_gene: TRBD1; v_gene: TRBV25-1; j_gene: TRBJ2-7; abundance: .; CDR3nt: TGTGCCAGCAGCCCGAATGGGGGGGACAGGGCAAACTACGAGCAGTACTTC; CDR3aa: CASSPNGGDRANYEQYF
d_gene: .; v_gene: TRBV29-1; j_gene: TRBJ2-6; abundance: .; CDR3nt: TGCAGCGTTGAAGCTCGCGTCCTCTCTGGGGCCAACGTCCTGACTTTC; CDR3aa: CSVEARVLSGANVLTF
d_gene: TRBD2; v_gene: TRBV10-3; j_gene: TRBJ2-7; abundance: .; CDR3nt: TGTGCCATCAGCGGCGTCACTAGCGTCTACGAGCAGTACTTC; CDR3aa: CAISGVTSVYEQYF
d_gene: TRBD1; v_gene: TRBV7-9; j_gene: TRBJ1-1; abundance: few; CDR3nt: TGTGCCAGCAGCTTAGAGGTGGAACAGGGGAGGACTGAAGCTTTCTTT; CDR3aa: CASSLEVEQGRTEAFF
d_gene: TRBD1; v_gene: TRBV5-4; j_gene: TRBJ2-1; abundance: once; CDR3nt: TGTGCCAGCAGCTTTCCCGGACAGGGACACATTCACAATGAGCAGTTCTTC; CDR3aa: CASSFPGQGHIHNEQFF
d_gene: TRBD1; v_gene: TRBV5-8; j_gene: TRBJ2-7; abundance: .; CDR3nt: TGTGCCAGCACCGACGAGGCTGGACAGGGTTCCCACGAGCAGTACTTC; CDR3aa: CASTDEAGQGSHEQYF
d_gene: .; v_gene: TRBV29-1; j_gene: TRBJ1-1; abundance: .; CDR3nt: TGCAGCCCCAAAGGGGGTAACACTGAAGCTTTCTTT; CDR3aa: CSPKGGNTEAFF
d_gene: TRBD2; v_gene: TRBV11-2; j_gene: TRBJ2-2; abundance: .; CDR3nt: TGTGCCAGCAGCTTCTCAACTAGCGGGGGCCCAAACACCGGGGAGCTGTTTTTT; CDR3aa: CASSFSTSGGPNTGELFF
d_gene: TRBD1; v_gene: TRBV7-9; j_gene: TRBJ1-2; abundance: .; CDR3nt: TGTGCCAGCAGCTTGACAGGGAAGCACGACTATGGCTACACCTTC; CDR3aa: CASSLTGKHDYGYTF
d_gene: TRBD1; v_gene: TRBV19; j_gene: TRBJ2-5; abundance: .; CDR3nt: TGTGCCAGTAGTCCCGACAGGGGACAAGAGACCCAGTACTTC; CDR3aa: CASSPDRGQETQYF
d_gene: .; v_gene: TRBV30; j_gene: TRBJ1-3; abundance: .; CDR3nt: TGTGCCTGGAGTGTACCGCGATGGGGCCCTGGAAACACCATATATTTT; CDR3aa: CAWSVPRWGPGNTIYF